Following are 30 T cell receptor beta chains from one sample sequenced in a study of PD-1 blockade in classical Hodgkin lymphoma. This table comes from immunoSEQ multiplex PCR, and its TCRdb copy is limited to in-frame clones, with some not included. The sample lists 45,000 or so clones; 65% to 85% were seen once. Relapses following autologous stem cell transplantation were seen in all patients, with brentuximab vedotin exposure varying. The sequences come from peripheral blood mononuclear cells (PBMCs), collected at baseline. These receptors all stem from a human donor with classical Hodgkin lymphoma.

This clone has ten or more counts. This chain connects TRBV29-1 to TRBJ1-1; no firm D call. This CDR3 comprises 13 residues. CDR1 is SQVTM, CDR2 ANQGSEA, per germline. The V gene lost 5 bases and the J gene lost 0 bases, with 10 bases spanning the gap. CDR3 DNA sequence: TGCAGCGTTAGTGACGGACTGAACACTGAAGCTTTCTTT. Translation: CSVSDGLNTEAFF.

The chain recombines TRBV4-2 with TRBJ1-5; TRBD1 might be the D (5 bases). CDR3 length equals 15 residues. Trimming shortened V by 4 bases and J by 1 base, and 11 bases separated the two germline ends. The germline gives CDR1 LGHNA, CDR2 YNFKEQ. CDR3 sequence (DNA): TGTGCCAGCAGCCTAACCAGGGAAAGCAATCAGCCCCAGCATTTT. It codes for CASSLTRESNQPQHF.

The CDR3 sequence: CASSDLVVAGGGNEQFF. The CDR3 bases are TGTGCCAGCAGTGACTTAGTGGTAGCGGGAGGGGGCAATGAGCAGTTCTTC. The gene calls are TRBV7-3 and TRBJ2-1; 11 nucleotides agree with TRBD2. V was pared by 6 bases and J by 6 bases, with 13 bases of the junction left unmatched. Germline V lookup: CDR1 SGHTA, CDR2 FQGTGA. The CDR3 has 17 amino acids.

V usage is TRBV5-6 and J usage is TRBJ1-2; the D gene is possibly TRBD1 (6 bases). The CDR3 is 15 amino acids. CDR1 is SGHDT and CDR2 is YYEEEE in the germline V gene. V shed 5 bases and J shed 0 bases, with 14 bases lying between them. The CDR3 region is CASRRLRGANYGYTF. CDR3 in DNA: TGTGCCAGCAGGCGTCTAAGGGGGGCTAACTATGGCTACACCTTC. The whole variable domain, remainder taken from reference TRBV5-6 and TRBJ1-2, is DAGVTQSPTHLIKTRGQQVTLRCSPKSGHDTVSWYQQALGQGPQFIFQYYEEEERQRGNFPDRFSGHQFPNYSSELNVNALLLGDSALYLCASRRLRGANYGYTFGSGTRLTVV.

The genes are TRBV7-3 and TRBJ1-1, with TRBD1 identical over 8 bases. The CDR3 is 12 residues long. The germline V gene encodes CDR1 SGHTA and CDR2 FQGTGA. V trimming: 4 bases; J trimming: 11 bases; junction bases outside the gene matches: 6. CDR3 sequence: CASSSETGEAFF. Written as DNA, the CDR3 is TGTGCCAGCAGCTCCGAGACAGGGGAGGCTTTCTTT. Filled out from reference TRBV7-3 and TRBJ1-1, the complete variable domain reads GAGVSQTPSNKVTEKGKYVELRCDPISGHTALYWYRQSLGQGPEFLIYFQGTGAADDSGLPNDRFFAVRPEGSVSTLKIQRTERGDSAVYLCASSSETGEAFFGQGTRLTVV.

V and J are TRBV2 and TRBJ2-1; the match to TRBD2 covers 9 bases. Trimming cost V 6 bases and J 3 bases; bases outside gene matches: 6. Germline CDR1 SNHLY, CDR2 FYNNEI. The CDR3 is 15 residues long. The CDR3 region is CASSPQAGGYNEQFF. The CDR3 region has the DNA TGTGCCAGCAGCCCCCAAGCGGGGGGCTACAATGAGCAGTTCTTC.

This clone was detected ten times or more. V is TRBV21-1 and J is TRBJ1-1. TRBV21-1 is labeled a pseudogene. The CDR3 contains 17 residues. CDR3 nucleotide sequence: TGTGCCAGCAGCAAAGGGGCAGGAGGACGTCAGAACACTGAAGCTTTCTTT. As protein: CASSKGAGGRQNTEAFF.

The rearrangement links TRBV2 to TRBJ2-3; 9 nucleotides match TRBD2. Per the germline V gene, CDR1 is SNHLY and CDR2 is FYNNEI. The trim removed 3 bases at V and 2 bases at J, leaving 6 bases unmatched. The CDR3 sequence is 16 residues long. This CDR3 is CASSDGTSRLTDTQYF. Here the CDR3 DNA reads TGTGCCAGCAGTGACGGGACTAGCAGGCTCACAGATACGCAGTATTTT.

The chain links TRBV6-6 to TRBJ2-7; D gene uncertain. CDR3 size: 14 residues. V gave up 7 bases and J gave up 0 bases, with 13 bases separating them. Per germline, CDR1 MNHNY and CDR2 SVGAGI (reference sequence). CDR3 nucleotide sequence: TGTGCCAGCACCCCGCGTAGGGCCTCCTACGAGCAGTACTTC. Translating it yields CASTPRRASYEQYF.

The chain has TRBV5-1 and TRBJ1-1; 10 bases agree with TRBD1. The V and J ends lost 3 bases and 4 bases, in that order; junction bases with no gene match: 9. This CDR3 is built from 16 residues. The germline V gene has CDR1 SGHRS and CDR2 YFSETQ. The CDR3 loop is CASSSIPGQGSTEAFF. In DNA, the CDR3 is TGCGCCAGCAGCTCTATTCCGGGACAGGGGAGCACTGAAGCTTTCTTT.

This chain connects TRBV6-1 to TRBJ2-7; 12 nucleotides match TRBD1. Per the germline V gene, CDR1 is MNHNS and CDR2 is SASEGT. The CDR3 spans 13 residues. The V and J ends lost 10 bases and 6 bases, in that order; junction bases with no gene match: 7. Here the CDR3 reads CATLGQGAIEQYF. CDR3 DNA: TGTGCCACCTTGGGACAGGGGGCAATCGAGCAGTACTTC.

The chain uses TRBV25-1 and TRBJ2-1; 12 nucleotides match TRBD1. CDR1 and CDR2 (germline): MGHDK, SYGVNS. The CDR3 loop spans 15 amino acids. Trimming cost V 4 bases and J 4 bases; bases outside gene matches: 2. DNA for the CDR3: TGTGCCAGCAGTGGGGGACAGGGGGCATACAATGAGCAGTTCTTC. This translates into CASSGGQGAYNEQFF.

This clone has a handful of counts. The DNA for the CDR3 is TGTGCCAGTAGTATGGGAACAGGTTGGCCAGATACGCAGTATTTT. This gives the protein CASSMGTGWPDTQYF. The chain carries TRBV19 and TRBJ2-3, with D tentatively TRBD1 (5 bases). V was pared by 3 bases and J by 4 bases, with 14 bases between. Germline CDR1 and CDR2: LNHDA and SQIVND (reference sequence). CDR3 length equals 15 residues.

J is TRBJ1-5 and V is TRBV15; D is perhaps TRBD1 (5 bases). Trimming cost V 1 base and J 0 bases, with 19 bases left between them. Germline V gives CDR1 LNHNV, CDR2 YYDKDF (reference sequence). CDR3 length: 19 residues. CDR3 residues: CATSRGVQDIWNSNQPQHF. The CDR3 coding sequence is TGTGCCACCAGCAGAGGCGTTCAGGACATTTGGAATAGCAATCAGCCCCAGCATTTT.

This clone was seen only a few times. The chain couples TRBV12-5 to TRBJ1-5; TRBD1 is a possible D gene (6 bases). The CDR3 has 15 amino acids. V was pared by 6 bases and J by 2 bases, with 14 bases between. CDR1 and CDR2 (germline): LGHNT, FRNRAP. The CDR3 DNA sequence: TGTGCTAGTGGCGTGGGGGGGCTAGGCAATCAGCCCCAGCATTTT. Protein sequence: CASGVGGLGNQPQHF.

The V call is TRBV6-1, the J call TRBJ2-5, with 7 bases lining up with TRBD2. Germline assignment: CDR1 MNHNS and CDR2 SASEGT. Trimming took 0 bases from V and 1 from J; bases not matched to a gene: 2. The CDR3 consists of 15 residues. This chain's CDR3 is CASSEAWTSQETQYF. The CDR3 DNA sequence: TGTGCCAGCAGTGAAGCATGGACTAGCCAAGAGACCCAGTACTTC.

The chain is built from TRBV27 and TRBJ2-7; D not resolved. CDR1 is MNHEY, CDR2 SMNVEV, per germline (reference sequence). CDR3 length equals 13 residues. Trimming left V 2 bases short and J 6 bases short, with 11 bases between. For the CDR3, the DNA is TGTGCCAGCAGTTTAATTCCCGGAGCCGAGCAGTACTTC. Amino acids: CASSLIPGAEQYF.

To note about this clone: One base separates it from a far larger clone, so it is likely a read error. The CDR3 bases are TGTGCCAGCAGCTCGGGACGGGCGAACACCCACTTCCCCTTC. This gives the protein CASSSGRANTHFPF. The genes are TRBV7-9 and TRBJ1-2; weak D call: TRBD1 (5 bases). Germline CDR1 SEHNR, CDR2 FQNEAQ (reference sequence). This CDR3 is built from 14 residues.

The chain combines TRBV28 with TRBJ1-2; TRBD1 might be the D (6 bases). Germline loops: CDR1 MDHEN, CDR2 SYDVKM. Between the trimmed V and J ends, which lost 3 bases and 4 bases, there was a span of 12 bases. The CDR3 loop spans 14 amino acids. The CDR3 nucleotides are TGTGCCAGCAGTTTGCAGAGACAGGCCTATGGCTACACCTTC. It encodes CASSLQRQAYGYTF.

This chain links TRBV9 with TRBJ2-5; 13 positions agree with TRBD2. With 3 bases clipped from V and 5 bases from J, the junction kept 10 bases outside the gene matches. The CDR3 is 17 amino acids. The germline gives CDR1 SGDLS, CDR2 YYNGEE. The CDR3 coding sequence is TGTGCCAGCAGCGGGACTAGCGGGAGAGGGGAGGGTGAGACCCAGTACTTC. Translating gives CASSGTSGRGEGETQYF.

The chain carries TRBV28 and TRBJ2-1; TRBD2 matches 14 bases. CDR3 size: 17 residues. Losses at the gene ends were 1 base for V and 6 bases for J; bases not matched to a gene: 5. Germline V CDR1 and CDR2: MDHEN, SYDVKM. The CDR3 loop is CASSLSTTSGRANEQFF. As DNA, the CDR3 is TGTGCCAGCAGTTTATCTACGACTAGCGGGAGGGCCAATGAGCAGTTCTTC.

Concerning this clone: Other nucleotide sequences from this sample produce the same CDR3. The CDR3 reads CASSLGETQYF. DNA of the CDR3: TGTGCCAGCAGTCTAGGGGAGACCCAGTACTTC. This chain joins TRBV28 and TRBJ2-5, with no clear D. This CDR3 contains 11 residues. Germline-derived CDR1 and CDR2 are MDHEN and SYDVKM. The V end was cut by 5 bases, the J end by 5 bases, with 6 bases between.

V gene TRBV6-5 combines with J gene TRBJ1-2; D gene ambiguous. The germline V and J ends were trimmed by 6 bases and 2 bases, with 16 bases remaining between them. The germline V gene has CDR1 MNHEY and CDR2 SVGAGI. There are 15 residues in the CDR3. This CDR3 is CASSPNSGVNYGYTF. For the CDR3, the DNA is TGTGCCAGCAGCCCGAACAGCGGGGTAAACTATGGCTACACCTTC.

V usage is TRBV10-1 and J usage is TRBJ2-1, with 8 positions matching TRBD2. Per germline, CDR1 WNHNN and CDR2 SYGVQD (reference sequence). V was pared by 3 bases and J by 2 bases, with 0 bases of the junction left unmatched. This CDR3 has 14 amino acids. The CDR3: CASSDGGAYNEQFF. For the CDR3, the DNA is TGCGCCAGCAGTGACGGGGGGGCCTACAATGAGCAGTTCTTC.

This clone was observed once. The genes are TRBV13 and TRBJ2-2; 9 nucleotides match TRBD1. In germline, CDR1 is PRHDT, CDR2 FYEKMQ (reference sequence). This CDR3 comprises 15 residues. Trimming removed 6 bases from V and 6 bases from J; junction bases left unmatched: 8. The chain's CDR3 is CASRSTGGGAGELFF. The CDR3 DNA reads TGTGCCAGCAGGTCGACAGGGGGGGGCGCCGGGGAGCTGTTTTTT.

The V gene is TRBV5-6, the J gene TRBJ1-5; the match to TRBD1 covers 10 bases. Germline trimming cut 4 bases from V and 4 bases from J; bases unmatched to any gene: 2. Germline loops: CDR1 SGHDT, CDR2 YYEEEE. The CDR3 covers 14 residues. The chain's CDR3 is CASSRTGGNQPQHF. The CDR3 nucleotides are TGTGCCAGCAGCCGGACAGGGGGTAATCAGCCCCAGCATTTT. The full variable domain, completed using reference TRBV5-6 and TRBJ1-5, is DAGVTQSPTHLIKTRGQQVTLRCSPKSGHDTVSWYQQALGQGPQFIFQYYEEEERQRGNFPDRFSGHQFPNYSSELNVNALLLGDSALYLCASSRTGGNQPQHFGDGTRLSIL.

DNA for the CDR3: TGTGCCAGCAGTTACTCGTTATCTAGCGGGAGAAGCGAGCAGTACTTC. This gives the protein CASSYSLSSGRSEQYF. The chain recombines TRBV6-5 with TRBJ2-7; 10 bases agree with TRBD2. The J segment lost 6 bases and the V segment lost 0 bases, leaving 8 bases of the junction unmatched. From germline, CDR1 is MNHEY and CDR2 SVGAGI. The length of the CDR3 is 16 residues.

This clone was recorded a few times. The chain joins TRBV2 to TRBJ1-2, with D uncertain. Germline assignment: CDR1 SNHLY and CDR2 FYNNEI. Trimming shortened V by 3 bases and J by 11 bases, and 10 bases separated the two germline ends. CDR3 length: 11 amino acids. The DNA for the CDR3 is TGTGCCAGCAGTGAGGGCCGTTGGTACACCTTC. It translates to CASSEGRWYTF.

The J gene is TRBJ1-5, the V gene TRBV19, with D perhaps matching TRBD1 (6 bases). The V and J ends lost 3 bases and 1 base respectively, with 7 bases between them. The germline CDR1 and CDR2 sequences are LNHDA and SQIVND (reference sequence). The CDR3 is 14 residues long. The CDR3 DNA reads TGTGCCAGTAGTATCCAGGGGAGCAATCAGCCCCAGCATTTT. Its protein is CASSIQGSNQPQHF.

This sequence joins TRBV11-1 and TRBJ2-3; 9 nucleotides agree with TRBD2. Per germline, CDR1 SGHAT and CDR2 FQDESV (reference sequence). J lost 6 bases, V lost 5 bases, and 18 bases had no gene match. This CDR3 is built from 18 residues. The CDR3 region is CASSPASGGGRAMDTQYF. The CDR3 DNA reads as TGTGCCAGCAGCCCGGCCTCGGGAGGCGGGAGGGCCATGGATACGCAGTATTTT. The whole variable domain, filled in from reference TRBV11-1 and TRBJ2-3, reads EAEVAQSPRYKITEKSQAVAFWCDPISGHATLYWYRQILGQGPELLVQFQDESVVDDSQLPKDRFSAERLKGVDSTLKIQPAELGDSAMYLCASSPASGGGRAMDTQYFGPGTRLTVL.